This TCR beta chain stems from a study of OX40 agonist ivuxolimab in advanced cancers. The wider study: Ivuxolimab, an agonistic anti-OX40 (CD134) antibody, was given to patients. Overall study results and limits: It was not determined which antigens were specifically recognized by the peripheral T cells that had undergone clonal expansion.

The CDR3 consists of 14 residues. V shed 5 bases and J shed 2 bases, with 10 bases lying between them. Germline V gene data show CDR1 as LNHDA and CDR2 as SQIVND (reference sequence). On this clone itself: The antigen remains unidentified.

Sequencing was performed with immunoSEQ multiplex PCR; in TCRdb, only in-frame clones are kept and a portion is missing. This table has approximately 74,000 clones, about nine tenths appearing once. The rearrangement links TRBV19 to TRBJ2-1; D is undetermined. The material was CD4+ or CD8+ T cells sorted from blood, obtained in a trial of the OX40 agonist ivuxolimab. The sequence was obtained from an adult with an advanced solid tumor such as melanoma, head and neck, liver or kidney cancer. The CDR3 DNA reads TGTGCCAGTAGTCCAGGTTGGGCCTACAATGAGCAGTTCTTC. Translation gives CASSPGWAYNEQFF.